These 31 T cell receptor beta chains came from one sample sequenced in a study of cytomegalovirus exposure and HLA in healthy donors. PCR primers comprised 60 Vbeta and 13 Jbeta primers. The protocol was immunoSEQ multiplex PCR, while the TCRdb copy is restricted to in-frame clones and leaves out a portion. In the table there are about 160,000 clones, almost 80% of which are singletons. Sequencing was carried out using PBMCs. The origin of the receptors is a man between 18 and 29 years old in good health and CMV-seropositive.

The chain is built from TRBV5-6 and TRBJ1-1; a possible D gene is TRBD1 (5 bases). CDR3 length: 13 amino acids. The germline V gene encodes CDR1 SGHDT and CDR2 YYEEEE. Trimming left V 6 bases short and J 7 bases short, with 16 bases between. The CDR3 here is CASTFGGVNEAFF. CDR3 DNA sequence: TGTGCCAGCACCTTTGGAGGGGTGAATGAAGCTTTCTTT. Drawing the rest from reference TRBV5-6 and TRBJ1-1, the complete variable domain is DAGVTQSPTHLIKTRGQQVTLRCSPKSGHDTVSWYQQALGQGPQFIFQYYEEEERQRGNFPDRFSGHQFPNYSSELNVNALLLGDSALYLCASTFGGVNEAFFGQGTRLTVV.

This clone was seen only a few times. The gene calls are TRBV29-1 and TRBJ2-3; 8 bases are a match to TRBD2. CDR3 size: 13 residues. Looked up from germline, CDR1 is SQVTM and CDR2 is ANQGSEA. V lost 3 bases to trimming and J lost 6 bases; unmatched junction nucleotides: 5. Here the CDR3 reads CSVDGGGSDTQYF. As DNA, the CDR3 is TGCAGCGTTGATGGCGGGGGGTCGGATACGCAGTATTTT.

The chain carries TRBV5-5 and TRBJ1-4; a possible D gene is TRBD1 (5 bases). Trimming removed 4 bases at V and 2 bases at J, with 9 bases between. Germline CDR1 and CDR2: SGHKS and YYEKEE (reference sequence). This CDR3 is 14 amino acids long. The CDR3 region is CASSQGDTNEKLFF. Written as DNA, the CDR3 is TGTGCCAGCAGCCAGGGTGATACTAATGAAAAACTGTTTTTT.

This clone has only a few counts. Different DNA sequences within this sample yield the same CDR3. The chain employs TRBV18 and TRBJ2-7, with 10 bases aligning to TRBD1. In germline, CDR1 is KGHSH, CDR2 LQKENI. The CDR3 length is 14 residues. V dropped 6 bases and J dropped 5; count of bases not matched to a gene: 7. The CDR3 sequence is CASSPGTGADEQYF. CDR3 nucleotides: TGTGCCAGCTCCCCCGGGACAGGGGCTGACGAGCAGTACTTC.

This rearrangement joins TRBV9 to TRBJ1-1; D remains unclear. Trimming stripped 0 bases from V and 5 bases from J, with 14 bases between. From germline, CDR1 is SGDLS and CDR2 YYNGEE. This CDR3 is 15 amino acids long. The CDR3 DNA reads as TGTGCCAGCAGCGTAGGCGGAGGGAGCAGGACTGAAGCTTTCTTT. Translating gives CASSVGGGSRTEAFF.

The CDR3 here is CASSLTSGGSGTF. CDR3 nucleotide sequence: TGTGCCAGCAGCTTAACATCAGGGGGCTCGGGCACCTTC. The chain combines TRBV7-2 with TRBJ1-2; 8 bases are shared with TRBD1. The CDR3 totals 13 residues. Per germline, CDR1 SGHTA and CDR2 FQGNSA. With 2 bases clipped from V and 13 bases from J, the junction kept 9 bases outside the gene matches.

The CDR3 region is CASSFSVRQANYGYTF. The CDR3 nucleotides read TGTGCCAGCAGTTTTTCGGTTCGGCAGGCCAACTATGGCTACACCTTC. The chain employs TRBV28 and TRBJ1-2; D gene unclear. This CDR3 is built from 16 residues. V was clipped by 3 bases and J by 2 bases, with 16 bases between them. CDR1 is MDHEN and CDR2 is SYDVKM in the germline V gene.

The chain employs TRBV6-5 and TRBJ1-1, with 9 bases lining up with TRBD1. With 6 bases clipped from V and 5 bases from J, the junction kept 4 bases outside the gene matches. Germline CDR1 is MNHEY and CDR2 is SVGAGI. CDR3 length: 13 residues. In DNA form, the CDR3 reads TGTGCCAGCAGCCACAGGGGGCTGACTGAAGCTTTCTTT. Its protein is CASSHRGLTEAFF.

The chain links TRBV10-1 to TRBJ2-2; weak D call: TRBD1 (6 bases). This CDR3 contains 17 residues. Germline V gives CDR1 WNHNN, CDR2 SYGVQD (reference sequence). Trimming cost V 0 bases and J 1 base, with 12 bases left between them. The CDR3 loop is CASSESAARGNTGELFF. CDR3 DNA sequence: TGCGCCAGCAGTGAGTCGGCGGCCAGGGGGAACACCGGGGAGCTGTTTTTT.

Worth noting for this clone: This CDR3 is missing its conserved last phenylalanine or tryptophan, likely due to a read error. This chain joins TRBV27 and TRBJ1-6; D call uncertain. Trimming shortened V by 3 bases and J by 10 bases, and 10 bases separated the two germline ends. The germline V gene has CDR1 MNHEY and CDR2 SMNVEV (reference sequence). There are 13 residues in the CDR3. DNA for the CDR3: TGTGCCAGCAGTTTTTACCCTAACTCACCCCTCCACCTT. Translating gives CASSFYPNSPLHL.

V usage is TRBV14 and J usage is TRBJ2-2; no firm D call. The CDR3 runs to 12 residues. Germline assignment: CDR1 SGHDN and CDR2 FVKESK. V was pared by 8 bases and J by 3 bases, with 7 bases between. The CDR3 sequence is CASRDYTGELFF. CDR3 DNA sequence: TGTGCCAGCCGCGACTACACCGGGGAGCTGTTTTTT.

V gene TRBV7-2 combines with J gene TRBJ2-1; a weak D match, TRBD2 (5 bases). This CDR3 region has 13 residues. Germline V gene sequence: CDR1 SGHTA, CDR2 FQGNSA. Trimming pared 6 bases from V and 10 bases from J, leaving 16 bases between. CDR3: CASRHKLGEEQFF. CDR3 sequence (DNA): TGTGCCAGCAGGCATAAACTAGGAGAGGAGCAGTTCTTC. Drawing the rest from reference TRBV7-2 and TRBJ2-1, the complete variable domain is GAGVSQSPSNKVTEKGKDVELRCDPISGHTALYWYRQSLGQGLEFLIYFQGNSAPDKSGLPSDRFSAERTGGSVSTLTIQRTQQEDSAVYLCASRHKLGEEQFFGPGTRLTVL.

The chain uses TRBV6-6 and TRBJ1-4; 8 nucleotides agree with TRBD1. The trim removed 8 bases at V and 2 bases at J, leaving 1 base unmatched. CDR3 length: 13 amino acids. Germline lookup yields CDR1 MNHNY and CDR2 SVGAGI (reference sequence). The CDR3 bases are TGTGCCAGCCAGGGGGCGACTAATGAAAAACTGTTTTTT. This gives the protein CASQGATNEKLFF.

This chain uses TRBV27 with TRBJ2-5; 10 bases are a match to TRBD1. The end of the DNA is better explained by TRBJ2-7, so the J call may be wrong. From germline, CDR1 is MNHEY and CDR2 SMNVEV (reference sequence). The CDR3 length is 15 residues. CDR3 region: CASAQGGTGAGEQYF. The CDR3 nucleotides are TGTGCCAGCGCGCAGGGAGGGACAGGGGCAGGCGAGCAGTACTTC.

The chain's CDR3 is CASSAALAKFPDTQYF. Here the CDR3 DNA reads TGTGCCAGCAGCGCCGCCCTAGCGAAGTTTCCGGATACGCAGTATTTT. The V and J genes are TRBV7-2 and TRBJ2-3; maybe TRBD2 (6 bases). CDR3 size: 16 residues. CDR1 and CDR2 (germline): SGHTA, FQGNSA. V was cut by 5 bases and J by 6 bases, with 21 bases left in between.

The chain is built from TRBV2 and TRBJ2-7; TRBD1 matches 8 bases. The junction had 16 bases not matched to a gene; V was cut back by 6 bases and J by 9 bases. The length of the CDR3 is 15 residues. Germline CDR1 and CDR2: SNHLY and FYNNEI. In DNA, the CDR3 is TGTGCCAGCAGCCTAGGGACAGGTAATTTGTTCGGGCAGTACTTC. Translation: CASSLGTGNLFGQYF.

The DNA for the CDR3 is TGTGCCACCACGGTGAGCGGCTACGAGCAGTACTTC. This translates into CATTVSGYEQYF. This chain connects TRBV6-5 to TRBJ2-7, with a tentative D call TRBD2 (5 bases). The CDR3 is 12 amino acids. V was pared by 10 bases and J by 3 bases, with 13 bases between. Germline V gene sequence: CDR1 MNHEY, CDR2 SVGAGI.

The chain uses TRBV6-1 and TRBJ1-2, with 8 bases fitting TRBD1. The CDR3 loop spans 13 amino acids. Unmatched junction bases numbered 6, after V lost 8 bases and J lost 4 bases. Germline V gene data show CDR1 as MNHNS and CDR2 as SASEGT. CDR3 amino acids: CASLQGELYGYTF. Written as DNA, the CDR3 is TGTGCCAGCTTACAGGGGGAGCTCTATGGCTACACCTTC.

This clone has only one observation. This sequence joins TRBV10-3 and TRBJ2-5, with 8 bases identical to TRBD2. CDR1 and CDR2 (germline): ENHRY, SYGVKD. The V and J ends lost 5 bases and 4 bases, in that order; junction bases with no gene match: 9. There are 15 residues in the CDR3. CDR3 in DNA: TGTGCCATCAGTACTCCCGCCGGGGGGGGAGAGACCCAGTACTTC. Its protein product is CAISTPAGGGETQYF.

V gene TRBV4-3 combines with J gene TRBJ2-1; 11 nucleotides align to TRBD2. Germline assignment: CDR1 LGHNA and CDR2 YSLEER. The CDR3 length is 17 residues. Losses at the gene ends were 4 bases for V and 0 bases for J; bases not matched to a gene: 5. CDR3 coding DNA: TGCGCCAGCAGCCGGGGACTAGCGGCGAGCTCCTACAATGAGCAGTTCTTC. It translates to CASSRGLAASSYNEQFF.

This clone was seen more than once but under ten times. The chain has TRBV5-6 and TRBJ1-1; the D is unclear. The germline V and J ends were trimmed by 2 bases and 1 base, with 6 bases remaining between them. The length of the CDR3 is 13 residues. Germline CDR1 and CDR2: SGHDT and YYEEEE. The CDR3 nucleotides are TGTGCCAGCAGCTTCGGTAAGAACACTGAAGCTTTCTTT. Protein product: CASSFGKNTEAFF.

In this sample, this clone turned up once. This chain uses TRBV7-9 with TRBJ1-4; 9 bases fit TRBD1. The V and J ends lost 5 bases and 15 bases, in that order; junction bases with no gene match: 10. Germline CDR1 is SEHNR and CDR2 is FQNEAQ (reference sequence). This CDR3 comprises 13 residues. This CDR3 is CASSQTGGGRMFF. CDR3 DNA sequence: TGTGCCAGCAGCCAAACAGGGGGCGGCAGGATGTTTTTT.

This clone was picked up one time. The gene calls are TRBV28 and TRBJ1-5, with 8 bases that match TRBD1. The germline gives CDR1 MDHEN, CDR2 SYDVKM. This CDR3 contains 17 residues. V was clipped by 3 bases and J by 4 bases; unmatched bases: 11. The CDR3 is CASSFGRTGRLNQPQHF. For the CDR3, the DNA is TGTGCCAGCAGTTTCGGGCGGACAGGGAGACTAAATCAGCCCCAGCATTTT.

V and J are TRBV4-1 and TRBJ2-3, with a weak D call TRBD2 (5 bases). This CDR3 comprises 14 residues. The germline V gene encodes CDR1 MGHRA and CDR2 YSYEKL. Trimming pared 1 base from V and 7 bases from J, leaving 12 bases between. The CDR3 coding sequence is TGCGCCAGCAGCCAAGTCCAGAGCGGAAATACGCAGTATTTT. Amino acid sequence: CASSQVQSGNTQYF.

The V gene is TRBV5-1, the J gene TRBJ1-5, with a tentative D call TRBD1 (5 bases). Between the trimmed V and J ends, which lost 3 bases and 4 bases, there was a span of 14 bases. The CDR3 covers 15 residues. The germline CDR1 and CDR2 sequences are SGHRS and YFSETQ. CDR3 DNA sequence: TGCGCCAGCAGCTCCCAGCCAGGGTCAAATCAGCCCCAGCATTTT. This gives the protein CASSSQPGSNQPQHF.

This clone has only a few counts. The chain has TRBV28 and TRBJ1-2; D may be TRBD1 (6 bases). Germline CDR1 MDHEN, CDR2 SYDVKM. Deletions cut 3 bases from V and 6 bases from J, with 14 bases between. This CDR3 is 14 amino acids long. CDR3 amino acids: CASSFSEGENGYTF. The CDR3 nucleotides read TGTGCCAGCAGTTTTTCCGAGGGGGAAAATGGCTACACCTTC.

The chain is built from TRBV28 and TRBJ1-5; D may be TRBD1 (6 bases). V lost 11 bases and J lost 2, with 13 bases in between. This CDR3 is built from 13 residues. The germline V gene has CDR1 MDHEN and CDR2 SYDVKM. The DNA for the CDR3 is TGTGCCTTCGCACAGGGCCGCAATCAGCCCCAGCATTTT. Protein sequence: CAFAQGRNQPQHF.

CDR3 nucleotides: TGTGCCAGCAGTCCCGGACTGGGAGATACGCAGTATTTT. This encodes CASSPGLGDTQYF. The chain is built from TRBV6-4 and TRBJ2-3; TRBD2 might be the D (5 bases). Germline V gene lookup returns CDR1 MRHNA and CDR2 SNTAGT. Trimming cost V 5 bases and J 5 bases, with 11 bases left between them. The CDR3 is 13 residues long.

The CDR3 DNA is TGTGCCAGTAAAGGGGCAGGACCCTACGAGCAGTACTTC. It translates to CASKGAGPYEQYF. V is TRBV19 and J is TRBJ2-7; a possible D gene is TRBD1 (5 bases). CDR3 length: 13 residues. CDR1 is LNHDA and CDR2 is SQIVND in the germline V gene (reference sequence). V was shortened by 7 bases and J by 2 bases, with 12 bases between the two germline ends.

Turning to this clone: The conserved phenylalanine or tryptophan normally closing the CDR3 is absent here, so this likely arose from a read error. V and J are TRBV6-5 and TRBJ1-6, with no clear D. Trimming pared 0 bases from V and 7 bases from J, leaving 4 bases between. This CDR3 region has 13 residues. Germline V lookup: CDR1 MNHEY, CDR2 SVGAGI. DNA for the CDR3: TGTGCCAGCAGTTACTCAAACAATTCACCCCTCCACCTT. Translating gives CASSYSNNSPLHL.

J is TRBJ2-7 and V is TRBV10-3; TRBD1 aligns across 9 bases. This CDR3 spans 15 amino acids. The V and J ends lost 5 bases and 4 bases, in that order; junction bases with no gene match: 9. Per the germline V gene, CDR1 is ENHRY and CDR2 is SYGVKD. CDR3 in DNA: TGTGCCATCAGTTCAACCGGGACAGGGTTATACGAGCAGTACTTC. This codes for CAISSTGTGLYEQYF.